This TCR beta chain was found in a study of cytomegalovirus exposure and HLA in healthy donors (dated by TCRdb to the late 2010s). As for the study more broadly: According to a later analysis, the approximately 120 validation repertoires were produced on the same platform as the 666 repertoires of the first cohort. The study aimed to test whether signatures of past pathogen exposure could be identified by cataloging public T cell receptors. Besides the first cohort of roughly 660 subjects, a separate validation cohort made up of over 95 different subjects was used. The study combined high-throughput TCR immunosequencing, statistical association of individual TCRs with disease status, and machine learning to predict cytomegalovirus infection status.

The donors were included in the validation cohort of over a hundred subjects, a group kept apart from the roughly 700-subject first cohort. In regard to this clone: The clone's antigen remains unknown. No base quality values were provided; no much bigger clone lies one nucleotide off.

Library prep was done by the immunoSEQ multiplex PCR assay. As for the authors' bioinformatics: A statistical classification framework was built for diagnosing cytomegalovirus status from the catalog of TCR beta chain sequences. The immuneACCESS repertoire file appears here via TCRdb, limited to in-frame rearrangements. These files lack a portion of the clones; in checked studies, under half of the deficit traces to unresolved V genes, and the cause of the others is not known. The DNA gave D and trimming, while V, J and clone size come from that table. The sample table contains some 320,000 clones; only one count was recorded for 87% of them. The ten largest clones take up approximately 1.1% of the sample. Findings and caveats that apply to the study as a whole: The authors suggested that the approach could potentially be extended to other disease states and immunological phenotypes. While some public TCRs were present in many individuals, most TCR sequences turned up only very rarely across donors. In vitro tests confirmed that a few of the cytomegalovirus-associated TCR beta chains recognize cytomegalovirus antigens. Of the cluster scores, 94% were above 0 in a later analysis, which found that TCRs clustered in the first cohort also tended to co-occur in the approximately 120 validation repertoires. The validation cohort had no HLA typing available for a later analysis, so co-occurrence within that cohort was assessed over all 130 or so repertoires. Cytomegalovirus status was reported to be diagnosed by the classifier with high specificity and sensitivity in both the original and validation cohorts. A total of 150 to 200 TCR beta chains were listed by the study as associated with cytomegalovirus.

The sequence was collected from a woman aged 25 to 39 in good health and CMV-seropositive. The sample was PBMCs.

DNA sequence: TGTGCCAGCAGCTTTTTGGCCGATTACAATGAGCAGTTCTTC. Translation gives CASSFLADYNEQFF. This receptor chain uses TRBV7-3 and TRBJ2-1; the D gene identity is not certain. CDR1 SGHTA and CDR2 FQGTGA were looked up in the germline V gene. V loses 3 bases, J loses 4 bases, and the germline ends lie 10 bases apart. Including cysteine and phenylalanine, the CDR3 has 14 amino acids. Only the CDR3 DNA is retained, 42 bases long and in frame from the first base.